This T cell receptor beta chain was identified in a study of breast tumors, draining lymph nodes, adjacent tissues. From the multiplex PCR reads, TCRdb called clonotypes with MiXCR, one entry per CDR3 protein. The sample lists fewer than 85,000 distinct CDR3 sequences, approximately 19% occurring once. V was clipped by 4 bases and J by 3 bases, with 11 bases between them. Germline CDR1 SGHTS, CDR2 YDEGEE. The CDR3 sequence is 13 residues long. The lymph nodes were axillary draining lymph nodes from breast cancer patients. This clonotype was observed at least ten times. The antigen is not known. Study-wide points: Tumor T cell lymph node origin was a supported hypothesis, not proven. Compared with basal-like, luminal-like tumors shared significantly more repertoire with nontumor tissue. Compared with lymph nodes, tumors were less diverse; compared with nontumor tissue, more.

This sequence was found in a female donor with breast cancer. Some clones in this sample may be carry-over from other donors' samples. The J gene is TRBJ2-7, the V gene TRBV5-8; D is perhaps TRBD2 (6 bases). The sample was axillary lymph node tissue. CDR3 sequence: CASSAGGDYEQYF. CDR3 in DNA: TGTGCCAGCAGCGCTGGCGGGGACTACGAGCAGTACTTC.